This T cell receptor beta chain was retrieved from a study of beta chain features in type 1 diabetes. Study-wide findings and caveats: There was a possibility that cDNA sequencing over-represented cells with high TCR expression. It was among patients, rather than healthy donors, that naive, central memory and Treg TCRB repertoires appeared more similar. Among patients with Type 1 diabetes, TCRB CDR3s were moderately but significantly shorter in every one of the four CD4+ subsets.

Expressed TCRB transcripts were sequenced after all isolated RNA was converted to cDNA. Profiled with immunoSEQ multiplex PCR; TCRdb holds only in-frame clones, not every one. The sample has about 270,000 clones; 13% to 15% are singletons. On this clone: Its cognate antigen is unknown.

CD45RO/CCR7/CD25/CD127/CD95/CD27 sorting isolated CD4+ naive, central memory, regulatory and stem cell-like memory cells. Deletions cut 8 bases from V and 1 base from J, with 12 bases between. This CDR3 spans 14 amino acids. CDR1 and CDR2 (germline): MNHNS, SASEGT. This clonotype was obtained from a young man with type 1 diabetes. The chain joins TRBV6-1 to TRBJ2-1, with D unresolved. The sequenced sample consisted of naive CD4+ T cells from blood. The CDR3 here is CASATGGSYNEQFF. CDR3 coding DNA: TGTGCCAGCGCCACGGGTGGGTCCTACAATGAGCAGTTCTTC.